A single sample is the source of the 27 T cell receptor beta chains below, sequenced in a study of regulatory T cells in long-lasting Graves disease. Arm-PCR with iRepertoire HTBI primers amplified the CDR3 regions for these TCR beta libraries. MiXCR, applied by TCRdb to the multiplex PCR reads, yields one record per CDR3 protein. Altogether a few hundred thousand distinct CDR3 sequences are present, roughly 13% being singletons, with the ten largest covering more than 8.5%. Time point given: newly diagnosed GD, antithyroid drugs for less than 3 months. Preparation of the TCR library used RNA extracted from PBMCs. The same data also contributed to another study, on T cells in Graves' hyperthyroidism and ophthalmopathy.

This specimen consisted of peripheral blood mononuclear cells (PBMCs), obtained at new diagnosis, from a patient treated with antithyroid drugs. Source of these receptors: a man aged 30 to 39 with Graves disease.

This clonotype was recorded many times. J is TRBJ2-1 and V is TRBV29-1; D call uncertain. Germline CDR1 is SQVTM and CDR2 is ANQGSEA. The ends were cut back, 7 bases at V and 8 bases at J, with 15 bases in the middle. CDR3 length: 12 amino acids. Here the CDR3 reads CSANTPGYEQFF. The CDR3 nucleotides read TGCAGCGCCAATACCCCGGGCTATGAGCAGTTCTTC.

There are many counts of this clonotype. The V gene is TRBV20-1, the J gene TRBJ1-6, with 10 bases fitting TRBD1. The J segment lost 9 bases and the V segment lost 5 bases, leaving 10 bases of the junction unmatched. The V gene's germline CDR1 is DFQATT and CDR2 SNEGSKA (reference sequence). This CDR3 has 15 amino acids. For the CDR3, the DNA is TGCAGTGCTCCTTTATCCGGGACAGGGGTTTCACCCCTCCACTTT. This gives the protein CSAPLSGTGVSPLHF.

The J gene is TRBJ2-1, the V gene TRBV10-3; D is perhaps TRBD2 (6 bases). From germline, CDR1 is ENHRY and CDR2 SYGVKD. The CDR3 is 17 residues long. The V end was cut by 7 bases, the J end by 0 bases, with 19 bases between. The CDR3 here is CAIKGPSDKSSYNEQFF. Written as DNA, the CDR3 is TGTGCCATCAAAGGTCCTAGCGATAAGAGCTCCTACAATGAGCAGTTCTTC.

This clonotype has a handful of counts. This rearrangement joins TRBV25-1 to TRBJ1-2, with D unresolved. The CDR3 is 12 residues long. Germline CDR1 MGHDK, CDR2 SYGVNS. Trimming removed 2 bases at V and 3 bases at J, with 4 bases between. Written as DNA, the CDR3 is TGTGCCAGCAGTGAACAGGACTATGGCTACACCTTC. Its protein product is CASSEQDYGYTF.

The rearrangement joins TRBV6-1 to TRBJ2-5, with 7 bases identical to TRBD2. V was clipped by 7 bases and J by 5 bases; unmatched bases: 7. The germline V gene has CDR1 MNHNS and CDR2 SASEGT. There are 13 residues in the CDR3. CDR3 amino acids: CASMRGRAETQYF. The CDR3, as DNA: TGTGCCAGCATGCGAGGGAGGGCGGAGACCCAGTACTTC.

The chain links TRBV27 to TRBJ2-5; TRBD2 agrees at 10 bases. This CDR3 comprises 16 residues. Germline V gene data show CDR1 as MNHEY and CDR2 as SMNVEV (reference sequence). Trimming removed 3 bases from V and 1 base from J; junction bases left unmatched: 5. The CDR3 loop is CASSFLAGVFQETQYF. CDR3 DNA sequence: TGTGCCAGCAGTTTTCTAGCGGGAGTCTTCCAAGAGACCCAGTACTTC.

A note on this clonotype: A much bigger clone sits one base away, suggesting this may be a read error. The chain carries TRBV6-1 and TRBJ2-5; TRBD1 aligns across 8 bases. V shed 7 bases and J 7 bases; nucleotides not matched to a gene: 8. The CDR3 covers 13 residues. Germline CDR1 and CDR2: MNHNS and SASEGT. In nucleotides, the CDR3 is TGTGCCAGCAACAGGGGGTATGGAGGGACCCAGTACTTC. Protein: CASNRGYGGTQYF.

This clonotype was counted at least ten times. The chain joins TRBV3-1 to TRBJ2-7, with no clear D. Germline lookup yields CDR1 LGHDT and CDR2 YNNKEL (reference sequence). V was shortened by 3 bases and J by 3 bases, with 12 bases between the two germline ends. The CDR3 has 14 residues. CDR3 amino acids: CASSQSESDYEQYF. For the CDR3, the DNA is TGTGCCAGCAGCCAGAGCGAGAGTGACTACGAGCAGTACTTC.

This clonotype was observed at least ten times. V and J are TRBV29-1 and TRBJ1-1; D not resolved. Looked up from germline, CDR1 is SQVTM and CDR2 is ANQGSEA. The CDR3 runs 13 residues. The V end lost 3 bases, the J end lost 0 bases, and 8 bases lay between the germline ends. CDR3 region: CSVDDTMNTEAFF. CDR3 in DNA: TGCAGCGTTGACGATACGATGAACACTGAAGCTTTCTTT.

This clonotype occurred many times. This sequence joins TRBV12-3 or TRBV12-4 and TRBJ2-1; D not resolved. V shed 2 bases and J shed 6 bases, with 11 bases lying between them. This CDR3 is built from 14 residues. CDR3 DNA: TGTGCCAGCAGTTTAAGTGGGCCCCGCAATGAGCAGTTCTTC. This codes for CASSLSGPRNEQFF.

This clonotype was picked up a small number of times. A read error is possible here, since a much larger clone lies one base away. V and J are TRBV6-5 and TRBJ2-7; D might be TRBD1 or TRBD2, each matching 5 bases. From germline, CDR1 is MNHEY and CDR2 SVGAGI. The CDR3 spans 13 residues. CDR3 sequence (DNA): TGTGCCGGCAGTTACTCGGGGCCCTACGAGCAGTACTTC. Translated, it gives CAGSYSGPYEQYF.

This clonotype was picked up many times. CDR3 region: CASSGREGYEQYF. DNA for the CDR3: TGTGCCAGCAGTGGCAGGGAGGGGTACGAGCAGTACTTC. The V gene is TRBV6-1, the J gene TRBJ2-7; TRBD2 agrees at 7 bases. The trim removed 4 bases at V and 4 bases at J, leaving 4 bases unmatched. The CDR3 loop spans 13 amino acids. Germline CDR1 MNHNS, CDR2 SASEGT.

In its sample, this clonotype was seen many times. The V and J genes are TRBV5-6 and TRBJ2-1; unclear D gene. Germline CDR1 is SGHDT and CDR2 is YYEEEE. V dropped 0 bases and J dropped 14 bases, with 15 bases sitting between them. The CDR3 covers 13 residues. CDR3 DNA: TGTGCCAGCAGCTTGGCAGCTCCGACATCTAAGTTCTTC. Translating gives CASSLAAPTSKFF.

This clonotype was counted at least ten times. V usage is TRBV2 and J usage is TRBJ2-6; D not certain. The CDR3 has 13 amino acids. In germline, CDR1 is SNHLY, CDR2 FYNNEI. Between the trimmed V and J ends, which lost 7 bases and 2 bases, there was a span of 6 bases. CDR3 in amino acids: CASTPTGANVLTF. The DNA of the CDR3 is TGTGCCAGCACTCCAACTGGGGCCAACGTCCTGACTTTC.

V is TRBV29-1 and J is TRBJ2-7; 8 bases fit TRBD2. The CDR3 covers 13 residues. With 4 bases clipped from V and 5 bases from J, the junction kept 7 bases outside the gene matches. CDR1 is SQVTM, CDR2 ANQGSEA, per germline. CDR3 sequence (DNA): TGCAGCGTTGTAGGCGGGGGGCGTCACGAGCAGTACTTC. Encoded protein: CSVVGGGRHEQYF.

At least ten counts were recorded for this clonotype. V is TRBV27 and J is TRBJ2-7; D perhaps matches TRBD2 (6 bases). This CDR3 has 16 residues. V shed 3 bases and J shed 6 bases, with 21 bases lying between them. Germline V CDR1 and CDR2: MNHEY, SMNVEV (reference sequence). CDR3 amino acids: CASSFPSAGKRSEQYF. The CDR3, as DNA: TGTGCCAGCAGTTTTCCCTCTGCGGGGAAGAGGAGCGAGCAGTACTTC.

At least ten counts were recorded for this clonotype. The chain uses TRBV20-1 and TRBJ2-7; TRBD2 matches at 10 bases. The CDR3 has 15 amino acids. V lost 3 bases to trimming and J lost 4 bases; unmatched junction nucleotides: 9. Germline values: CDR1 DFQATT, CDR2 SNEGSKA (reference sequence). As DNA, the CDR3 is TGCAGTGCTAGTTGGGCTAGCGGGAGATTTTACGAGCAGTACTTC. Translated, it gives CSASWASGRFYEQYF.

This clonotype appeared many times. The chain carries TRBV24-1 and TRBJ2-7; 9 bases map to TRBD1. Unmatched junction bases numbered 3, after V lost 10 bases and J lost 6 bases. The CDR3 runs 11 residues. Germline CDR1 reads KGHDR; CDR2 reads SFDVKD. CDR3 in amino acids: CATGQGIEQYF. The CDR3 DNA reads TGTGCCACGGGACAGGGCATCGAGCAGTACTTC.

This clonotype occurred many times. The J gene is TRBJ2-7, the V gene TRBV3-1; tentatively, D is TRBD1 (6 bases). This CDR3 has 18 residues. Trimming shortened V by 3 bases and J by 3 bases, and 24 bases separated the two germline ends. Germline CDR1 and CDR2: LGHDT and YNNKEL (reference sequence). CDR3 in DNA: TGTGCCAGCAGCCACACCGGCTGGGGGCAGAGGGCACGCTACGAGCAGTACTTC. It translates to CASSHTGWGQRARYEQYF.

A few counts support this clonotype. A much larger clone lies one base from this, so it may be a read error. The chain couples TRBV10-3 to TRBJ2-5; D gene unclear. There are 12 residues in the CDR3. Germline CDR1 ENHRY, CDR2 SYGVKD. The CDR3 here is CAVSESQGTQYF. In DNA, the CDR3 is TGTGCCGTCAGTGAGTCCCAAGGGACCCAGTACTTC.

The gene calls are TRBV5-1 and TRBJ2-3; D not resolved. The ends were cut back, 8 bases at V and 2 bases at J, with 12 bases in the middle. Germline V CDR1 and CDR2: SGHRS, YFSETQ. The CDR3 spans 13 residues. CDR3 region: CASSPSTTDTQYF. The CDR3 DNA reads as TGCGCCAGTAGCCCCTCGACCACAGATACGCAGTATTTT.

The V gene is TRBV7-2, the J gene TRBJ2-6; a weak D match, TRBD1 (6 bases). This CDR3 contains 18 residues. Trimming stripped 2 bases from V and 0 bases from J, with 14 bases between. In germline, CDR1 is SGHTA, CDR2 FQGNSA. CDR3 loop: CASSLTDRFYSGANVLTF. CDR3 nucleotide sequence: TGTGCCAGCAGCTTAACCGACAGGTTCTACTCTGGGGCCAACGTCCTGACTTTC.

The J gene is TRBJ1-1, the V gene TRBV19; D is possibly TRBD1 (5 bases). Trimming removed 8 bases from V and 4 bases from J, with 20 bases in between. CDR3 length: 15 amino acids. Germline CDR1 is LNHDA and CDR2 is SQIVND (reference sequence). The CDR3 DNA reads as TGTGCCAGTGGGGGAGAGGGTGCAGGTCCCACTGAAGCTTTCTTT. It encodes CASGGEGAGPTEAFF.

This clonotype was counted at least ten times. This chain connects TRBV7-2 to TRBJ2-4, with 8 bases identical to TRBD1. J lost 6 bases, V lost 4 bases, and 5 bases had no gene match. Per the germline V gene, CDR1 is SGHTA and CDR2 is FQGNSA. The CDR3 covers 14 residues. The CDR3 sequence: CASSSTGAGNIQYF. For the CDR3, the DNA is TGTGCCAGCAGCTCGACAGGGGCGGGAAACATTCAGTACTTC.

V usage is TRBV18 and J usage is TRBJ1-1; D unclear. This CDR3 is 13 amino acids long. Germline V CDR1 and CDR2: KGHSH, LQKENI. V lost 1 base and J 7 bases, leaving 10 bases between the germline ends. The CDR3 reads CASSPHTFHEAFF. The CDR3 DNA reads TGTGCCAGCTCACCACACACGTTTCATGAAGCTTTCTTT. The variable domain in full, with the rest retrieved from reference TRBV18 and TRBJ1-1, is NAGVMQNPRHLVRRRGQEARLRCSPMKGHSHVYWYRQLPEEGLKFMVYLQKENIIDESGMPKERFSAEFPKEGPSILRIQQVVRGDSAAYFCASSPHTFHEAFFGQGTRLTVV.

This clonotype was seen ten or more times. The chain uses TRBV12-3 or TRBV12-4 and TRBJ2-7; 8 nucleotides line up with TRBD1. This CDR3 comprises 12 residues. The CDR3 region has the DNA TGTGCGGTTGGGACAGGACCCTACGAGCAGTACTTC. It translates to CAVGTGPYEQYF.

This clonotype has at least ten counts. The rearrangement uses TRBV7-3 and TRBJ2-1, with 8 bases identical to TRBD1. The CDR3 runs 14 residues. The junction had 5 bases not matched to a gene; V was cut back by 5 bases and J by 5 bases. Per the germline V gene, CDR1 is SGHTA and CDR2 is FQGTGA. The CDR3 loop reads CASSPTGGHNEQFF. CDR3 DNA sequence: TGTGCCAGCAGCCCAACAGGGGGGCACAATGAGCAGTTCTTC. The variable domain in full, with the rest retrieved from reference TRBV7-3 and TRBJ2-1, is GAGVSQTPSNKVTEKGKYVELRCDPISGHTALYWYRQSLGQGPEFLIYFQGTGAADDSGLPNDRFFAVRPEGSVSTLKIQRTERGDSAVYLCASSPTGGHNEQFFGPGTRLTVL.